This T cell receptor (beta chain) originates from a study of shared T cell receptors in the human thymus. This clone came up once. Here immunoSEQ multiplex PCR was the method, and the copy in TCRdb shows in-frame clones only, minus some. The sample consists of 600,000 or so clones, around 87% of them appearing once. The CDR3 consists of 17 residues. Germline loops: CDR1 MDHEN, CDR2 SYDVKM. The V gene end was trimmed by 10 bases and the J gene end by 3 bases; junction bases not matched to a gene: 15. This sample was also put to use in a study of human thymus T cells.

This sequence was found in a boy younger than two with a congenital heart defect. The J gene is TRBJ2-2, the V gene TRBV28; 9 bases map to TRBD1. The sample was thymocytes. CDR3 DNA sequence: TGTGCCACCGGCCACCCCCGGGACAGGGTGCACACCGGGGAGCTGTTTTTT. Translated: CATGHPRDRVHTGELFF.